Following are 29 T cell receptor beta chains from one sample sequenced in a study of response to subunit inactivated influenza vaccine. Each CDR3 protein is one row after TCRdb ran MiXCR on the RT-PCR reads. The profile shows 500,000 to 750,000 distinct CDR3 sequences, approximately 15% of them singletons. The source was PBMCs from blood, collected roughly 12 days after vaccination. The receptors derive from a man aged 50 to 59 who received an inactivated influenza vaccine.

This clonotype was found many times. CDR3 sequence reads: CASSTRQGSSYNEQFF. As DNA, the CDR3 is TGTGCCAGCAGCACCCGACAGGGGAGCTCCTACAATGAGCAGTTCTTC. This chain joins TRBV7-3 and TRBJ2-1, with 8 bases lining up with TRBD1. CDR3 length: 16 amino acids. Germline values: CDR1 SGHTA, CDR2 FQGTGA. V shed 5 bases and J 0 bases; nucleotides not matched to a gene: 6.

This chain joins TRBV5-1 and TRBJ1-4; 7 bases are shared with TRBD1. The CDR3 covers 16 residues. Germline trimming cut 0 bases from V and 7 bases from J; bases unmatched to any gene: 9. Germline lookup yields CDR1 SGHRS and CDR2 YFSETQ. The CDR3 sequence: CASSLGQGPVGEKLFF. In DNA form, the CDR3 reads TGCGCCAGCAGCTTGGGACAGGGTCCGGTCGGTGAAAAACTGTTTTTT.

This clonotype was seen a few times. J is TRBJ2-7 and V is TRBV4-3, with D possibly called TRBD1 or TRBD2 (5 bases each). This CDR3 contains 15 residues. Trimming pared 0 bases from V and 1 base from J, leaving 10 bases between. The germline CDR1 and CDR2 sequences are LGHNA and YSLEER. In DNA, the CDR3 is TGCGCCAGCAGCCAAGATGGGGGAGCATCCTACGAGCAGTACTTC. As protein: CASSQDGGASYEQYF.

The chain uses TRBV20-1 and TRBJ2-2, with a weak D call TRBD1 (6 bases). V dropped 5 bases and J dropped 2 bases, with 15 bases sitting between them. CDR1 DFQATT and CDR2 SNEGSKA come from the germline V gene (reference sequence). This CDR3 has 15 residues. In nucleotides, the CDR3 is TGCAGTGCTGGGACCGGGACAACCAACACCGGGGAGCTGTTTTTT. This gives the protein CSAGTGTTNTGELFF.

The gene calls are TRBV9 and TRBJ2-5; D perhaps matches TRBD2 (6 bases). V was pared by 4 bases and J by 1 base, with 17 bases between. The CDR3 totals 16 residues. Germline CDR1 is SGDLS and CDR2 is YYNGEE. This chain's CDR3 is CASSLRTGTAQETQYF. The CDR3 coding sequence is TGTGCCAGCAGCCTAAGAACCGGGACTGCCCAAGAGACCCAGTACTTC.

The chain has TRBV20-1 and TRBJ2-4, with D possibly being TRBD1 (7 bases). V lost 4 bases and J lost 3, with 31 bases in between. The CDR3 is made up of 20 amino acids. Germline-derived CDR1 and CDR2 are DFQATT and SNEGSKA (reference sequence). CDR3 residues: CSAKTATGDLFNTNKNIQYF. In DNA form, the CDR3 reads TGCAGTGCTAAGACGGCAACAGGGGACTTGTTTAACACAAACAAAAACATTCAGTACTTC.

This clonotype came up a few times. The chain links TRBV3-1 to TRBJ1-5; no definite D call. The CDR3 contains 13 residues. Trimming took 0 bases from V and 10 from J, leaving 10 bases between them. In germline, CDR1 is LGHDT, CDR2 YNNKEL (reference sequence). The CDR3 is CASSQDRVLPQHF. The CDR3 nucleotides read TGTGCCAGCAGCCAAGATCGGGTTCTTCCCCAGCATTTT.

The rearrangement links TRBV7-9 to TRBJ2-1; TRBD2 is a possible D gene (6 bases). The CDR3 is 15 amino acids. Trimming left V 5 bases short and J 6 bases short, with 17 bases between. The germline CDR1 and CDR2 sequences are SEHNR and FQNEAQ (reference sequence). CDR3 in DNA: TGTGCCAGCAGCCGACCGGGGGTCCGAGCCAATGAGCAGTTCTTC. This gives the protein CASSRPGVRANEQFF.

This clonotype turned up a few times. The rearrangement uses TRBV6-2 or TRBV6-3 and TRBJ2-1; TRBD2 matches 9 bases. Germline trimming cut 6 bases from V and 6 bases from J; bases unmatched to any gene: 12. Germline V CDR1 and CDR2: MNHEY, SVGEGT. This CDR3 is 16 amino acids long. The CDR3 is CASSRSSGRLGNEQFF. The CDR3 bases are TGTGCCAGCAGCCGATCCAGCGGGAGGCTAGGCAATGAGCAGTTCTTC.

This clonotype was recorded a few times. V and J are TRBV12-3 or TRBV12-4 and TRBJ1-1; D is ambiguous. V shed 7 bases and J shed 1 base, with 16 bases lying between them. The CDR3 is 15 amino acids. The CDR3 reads CASTPQPTWNTEAFF. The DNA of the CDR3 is TGTGCCAGCACCCCGCAACCAACCTGGAACACTGAAGCTTTCTTT.

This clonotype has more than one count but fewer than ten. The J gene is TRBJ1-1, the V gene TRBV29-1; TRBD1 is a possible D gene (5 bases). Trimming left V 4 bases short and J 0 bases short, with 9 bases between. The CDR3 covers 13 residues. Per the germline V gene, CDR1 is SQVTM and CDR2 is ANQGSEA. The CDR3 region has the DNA TGCAGCGTTGGGGGACTGCTGAACACTGAAGCTTTCTTT. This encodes CSVGGLLNTEAFF.

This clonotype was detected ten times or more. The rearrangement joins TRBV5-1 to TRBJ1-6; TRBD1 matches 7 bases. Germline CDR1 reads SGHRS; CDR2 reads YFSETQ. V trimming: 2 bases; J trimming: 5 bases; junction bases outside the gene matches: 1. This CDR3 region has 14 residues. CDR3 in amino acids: CASSFGTDNSPLHF. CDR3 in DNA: TGCGCCAGCAGCTTTGGGACAGATAATTCACCCCTCCACTTT.

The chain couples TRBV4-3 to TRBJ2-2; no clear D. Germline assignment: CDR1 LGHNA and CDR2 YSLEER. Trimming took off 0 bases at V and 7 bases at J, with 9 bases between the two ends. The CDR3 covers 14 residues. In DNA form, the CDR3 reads TGCGCCAGCAGCCAAGAAGGAAGGAGCGGGGAGCTGTTTTTT. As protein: CASSQEGRSGELFF.

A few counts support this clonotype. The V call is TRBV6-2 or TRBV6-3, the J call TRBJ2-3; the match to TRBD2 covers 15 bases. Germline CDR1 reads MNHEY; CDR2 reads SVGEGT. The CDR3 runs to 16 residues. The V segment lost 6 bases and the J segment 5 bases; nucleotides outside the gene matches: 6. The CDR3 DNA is TGTGCCAGCAGGGACGGGACTAGCGGGGGGCAAGATACGCAGTATTTT. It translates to CASRDGTSGGQDTQYF.

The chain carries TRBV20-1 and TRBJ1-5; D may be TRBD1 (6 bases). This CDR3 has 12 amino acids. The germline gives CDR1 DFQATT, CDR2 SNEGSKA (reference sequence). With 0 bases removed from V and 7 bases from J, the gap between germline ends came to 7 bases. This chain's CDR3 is CSARDGGQPQHF. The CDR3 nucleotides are TGCAGTGCTAGAGATGGGGGCCAGCCCCAGCATTTT.

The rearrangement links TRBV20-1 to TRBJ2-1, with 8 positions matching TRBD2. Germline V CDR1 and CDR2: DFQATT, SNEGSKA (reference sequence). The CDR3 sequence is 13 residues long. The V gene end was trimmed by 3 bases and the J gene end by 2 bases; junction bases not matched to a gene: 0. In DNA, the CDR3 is TGCAGTGCTAGCGGGGGGGCCTACAATGAGCAGTTCTTC. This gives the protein CSASGGAYNEQFF.

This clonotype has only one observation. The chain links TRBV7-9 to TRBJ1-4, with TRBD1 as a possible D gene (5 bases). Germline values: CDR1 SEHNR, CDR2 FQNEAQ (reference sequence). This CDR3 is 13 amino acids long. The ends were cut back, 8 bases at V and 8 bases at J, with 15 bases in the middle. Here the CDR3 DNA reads TGTGCCAGCCAAGCAGGGTTTTTGGAAAAACTGTTTTTT. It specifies CASQAGFLEKLFF. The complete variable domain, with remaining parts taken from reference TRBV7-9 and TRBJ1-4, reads DTGVSQNPRHKITKRGQNVTFRCDPISEHNRLYWYRQTLGQGPEFLTYFQNEAQLEKSRLLSDRFSAERPKGSFSTLEIQRTEQGDSAMYLCASQAGFLEKLFFGSGTQLSVL.

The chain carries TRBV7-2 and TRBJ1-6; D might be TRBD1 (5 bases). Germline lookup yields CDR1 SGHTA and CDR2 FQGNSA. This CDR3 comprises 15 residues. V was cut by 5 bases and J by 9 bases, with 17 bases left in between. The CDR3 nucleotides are TGTGCCAGCAGCCCCTTGGGGGACGGGGGTTCACCCCTCCACTTT. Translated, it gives CASSPLGDGGSPLHF.

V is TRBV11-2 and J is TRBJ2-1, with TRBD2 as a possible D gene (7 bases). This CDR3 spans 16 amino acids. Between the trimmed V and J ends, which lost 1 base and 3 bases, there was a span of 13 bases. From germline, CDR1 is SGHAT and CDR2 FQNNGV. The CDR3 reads CASSLVRGANYNEQFF. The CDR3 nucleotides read TGTGCCAGCAGCTTAGTACGGGGGGCAAACTACAATGAGCAGTTCTTC.

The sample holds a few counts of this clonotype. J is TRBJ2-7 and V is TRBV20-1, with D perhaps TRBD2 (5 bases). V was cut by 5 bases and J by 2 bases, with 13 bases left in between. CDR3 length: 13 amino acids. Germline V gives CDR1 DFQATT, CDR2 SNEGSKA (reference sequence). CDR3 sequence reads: CSAPDYATYEQYF. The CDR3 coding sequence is TGCAGTGCTCCTGACTATGCAACCTACGAGCAGTACTTC.

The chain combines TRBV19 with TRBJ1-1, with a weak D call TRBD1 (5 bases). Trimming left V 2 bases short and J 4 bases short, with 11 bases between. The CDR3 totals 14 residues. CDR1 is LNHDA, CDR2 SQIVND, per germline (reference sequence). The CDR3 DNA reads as TGTGCCAGTAGTATATCTATTAGGGGCACTGAAGCTTTCTTT. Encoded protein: CASSISIRGTEAFF.

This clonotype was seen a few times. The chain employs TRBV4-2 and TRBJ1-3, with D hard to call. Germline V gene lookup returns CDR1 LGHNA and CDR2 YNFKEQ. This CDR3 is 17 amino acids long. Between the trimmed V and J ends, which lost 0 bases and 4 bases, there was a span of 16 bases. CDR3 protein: CASSQELAGRLGNTIYF. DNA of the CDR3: TGTGCCAGCAGCCAAGAACTGGCAGGTCGCCTCGGAAACACCATATATTTT.

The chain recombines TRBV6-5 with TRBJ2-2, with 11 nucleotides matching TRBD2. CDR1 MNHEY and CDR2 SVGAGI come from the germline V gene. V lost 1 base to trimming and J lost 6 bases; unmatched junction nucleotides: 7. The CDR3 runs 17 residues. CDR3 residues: CASSYLAGLAEAGELFF. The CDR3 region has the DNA TGTGCCAGCAGTTACTTAGCGGGACTAGCGGAGGCCGGGGAGCTGTTTTTT.

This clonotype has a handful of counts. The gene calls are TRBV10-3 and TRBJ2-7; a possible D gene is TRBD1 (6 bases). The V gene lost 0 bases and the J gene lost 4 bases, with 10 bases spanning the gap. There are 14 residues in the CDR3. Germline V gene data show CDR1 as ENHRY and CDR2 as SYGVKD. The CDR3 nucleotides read TGTGCCATCAGTGAGTCTAACAGGGAGTACGAGCAGTACTTC. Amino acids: CAISESNREYEQYF.

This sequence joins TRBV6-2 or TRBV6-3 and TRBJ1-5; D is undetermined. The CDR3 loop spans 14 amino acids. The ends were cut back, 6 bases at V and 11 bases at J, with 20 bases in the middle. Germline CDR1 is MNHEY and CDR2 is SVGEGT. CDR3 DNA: TGTGCCAGCAGCTCCCGACCGGGTTGGACGTCCCAGCATTTT. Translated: CASSSRPGWTSQHF.

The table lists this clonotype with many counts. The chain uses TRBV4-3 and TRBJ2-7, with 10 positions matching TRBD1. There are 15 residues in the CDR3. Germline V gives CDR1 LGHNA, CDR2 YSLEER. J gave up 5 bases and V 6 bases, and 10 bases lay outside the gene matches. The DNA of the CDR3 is TGCGCCAGCAGATACATGACAGGGGGCGCGCACGAGCAGTACTTC. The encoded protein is CASRYMTGGAHEQYF.

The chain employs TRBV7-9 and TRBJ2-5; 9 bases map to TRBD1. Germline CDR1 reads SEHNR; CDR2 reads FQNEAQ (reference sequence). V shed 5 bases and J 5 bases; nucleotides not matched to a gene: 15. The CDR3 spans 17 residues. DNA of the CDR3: TGTGCCAGCAGCGACAGGGGGAGGCTTTCCTTCGTGGAGACCCAGTACTTC. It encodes CASSDRGRLSFVETQYF.

CDR3: CASSSRGGNTEAFF. The CDR3 DNA follows: TGCGCCAGCAGCTCCCGGGGAGGGAACACTGAAGCTTTCTTT. J is TRBJ1-1 and V is TRBV5-1; D is unclear. The ends were cut back, 3 bases at V and 1 base at J, with 10 bases in the middle. The CDR3 sequence is 14 residues long. Germline lookup yields CDR1 SGHRS and CDR2 YFSETQ.

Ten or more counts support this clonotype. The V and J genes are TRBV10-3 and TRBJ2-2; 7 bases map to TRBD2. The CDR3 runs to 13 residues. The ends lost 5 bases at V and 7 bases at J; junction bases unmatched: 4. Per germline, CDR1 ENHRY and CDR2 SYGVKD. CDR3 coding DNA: TGTGCCATCAGTCGGGACTACCTCGGGGAGCTGTTTTTT. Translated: CAISRDYLGELFF.